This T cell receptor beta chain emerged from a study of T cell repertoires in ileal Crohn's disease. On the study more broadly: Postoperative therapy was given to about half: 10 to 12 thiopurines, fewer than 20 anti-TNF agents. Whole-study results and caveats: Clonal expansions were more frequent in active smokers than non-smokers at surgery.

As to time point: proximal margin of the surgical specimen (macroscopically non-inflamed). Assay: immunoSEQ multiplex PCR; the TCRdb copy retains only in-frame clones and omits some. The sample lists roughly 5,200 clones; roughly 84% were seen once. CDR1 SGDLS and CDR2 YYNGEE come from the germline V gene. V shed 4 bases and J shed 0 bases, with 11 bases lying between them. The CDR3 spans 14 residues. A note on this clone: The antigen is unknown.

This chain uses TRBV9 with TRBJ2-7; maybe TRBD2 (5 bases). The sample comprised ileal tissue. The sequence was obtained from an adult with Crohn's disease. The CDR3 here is CASSTDSSSYEQYF. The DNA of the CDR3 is TGTGCCAGCAGCACGGACTCGAGCTCCTACGAGCAGTACTTC.